The 27 T cell receptor beta chains below come from one sample, sequenced in a study of blood T cell repertoires in COVID-19. Produced via immunoSEQ multiplex PCR; TCRdb's table is partial and in-frame only. The table includes 200,000 to 250,000 clones, about 88% detected once. The sequencing input was peripheral blood. The receptors come from a woman in her 50s with COVID-19, enrolled during active disease.

The rearrangement uses TRBV19 and TRBJ2-2; 7 bases map to TRBD2. CDR1 is LNHDA, CDR2 SQIVND, per germline (reference sequence). CDR3 size: 16 residues. Germline trimming cut 4 bases from V and 2 bases from J; bases unmatched to any gene: 7. This CDR3 is CASSKPGLSNTGELFF. The CDR3 region has the DNA TGTGCCAGTAGTAAACCGGGACTATCAAACACCGGGGAGCTGTTTTTT.

V usage is TRBV5-4 and J usage is TRBJ1-1; weak D call: TRBD1 (5 bases). The germline V gene has CDR1 SGHNT and CDR2 YYREEE (reference sequence). Trimming took off 0 bases at V and 5 bases at J, with 14 bases between the two ends. This CDR3 region has 15 residues. The CDR3 here is CASSLGWGGETEAFF. The DNA for the CDR3 is TGTGCCAGCAGCTTGGGATGGGGGGGAGAAACTGAAGCTTTCTTT.

The rearrangement uses TRBV28 and TRBJ2-3; D is perhaps TRBD2 (7 bases). This CDR3 has 14 residues. V lost 5 bases and J 2 bases, leaving 11 bases between the germline ends. The germline CDR1 and CDR2 sequences are MDHEN and SYDVKM. In DNA, the CDR3 is TGTGCCAGCAGTGACGGGGGGCACACAGATACGCAGTATTTT. Protein product: CASSDGGHTDTQYF.

The genes are TRBV6-5 and TRBJ2-1, with D possibly matching TRBD2 (5 bases). The CDR3 covers 13 residues. Trimming cost V 11 bases and J 0 bases, with 11 bases left between them. Germline V lookup: CDR1 MNHEY, CDR2 SVGAGI. CDR3 in amino acids: CAARGSSYNEQFF. The DNA for the CDR3 is TGTGCCGCCCGGGGTAGCTCCTACAATGAGCAGTTCTTC.

This sequence joins TRBV7-9 and TRBJ1-1, with a possible D match to TRBD1 (5 bases). Germline V CDR1 and CDR2: SEHNR, FQNEAQ (reference sequence). Trimming shortened V by 4 bases and J by 1 base, and 13 bases separated the two germline ends. There are 15 residues in the CDR3. Here the CDR3 reads CASSSPQTGNTEAFF. The DNA for the CDR3 is TGTGCCAGCAGCTCGCCGCAAACAGGGAACACTGAAGCTTTCTTT.

The genes are TRBV13 and TRBJ1-6; weak D call: TRBD1 (5 bases). The CDR3 loop spans 13 amino acids. In germline, CDR1 is PRHDT, CDR2 FYEKMQ (reference sequence). Deletions cut 2 bases from V and 8 bases from J, with 7 bases between. The CDR3 is CASSLKGDSPLHF. The CDR3 coding sequence is TGTGCCAGCAGCTTAAAAGGGGATTCACCCCTCCACTTT.

This chain connects TRBV30 to TRBJ2-7; tentatively, D is TRBD1 (6 bases). The CDR3 spans 13 residues. Germline CDR1 is GTSNPN and CDR2 is SVGIG (reference sequence). Trimming removed 0 bases from V and 3 bases from J, with 9 bases in between. The CDR3 reads CAWSVGHNYEQYF. CDR3 sequence (DNA): TGTGCCTGGAGTGTGGGACACAACTACGAGCAGTACTTC.

The rearrangement links TRBV7-8 to TRBJ1-6; D is unclear. The CDR3 totals 15 residues. Germline values: CDR1 SGHVS, CDR2 FQNEAQ. V lost 5 bases to trimming and J lost 8 bases, with 16 bases between them. Here the CDR3 DNA reads TGTGCCAGCAGCCGTGCGGAGGGATTGGATTCACCCCTCCACTTT. Amino acids: CASSRAEGLDSPLHF.

V is TRBV5-5 and J is TRBJ1-2; 9 nucleotides align to TRBD1. Germline-derived CDR1 and CDR2 are SGHKS and YYEKEE (reference sequence). V shed 2 bases, J shed 5 bases, and the junction held 13 bases outside the gene matches. This CDR3 comprises 17 residues. In nucleotides, the CDR3 is TGTGCCAGCAGCTTACGGACAGGGGACTCCCTTAGGTATGGCTACACCTTC. Translation: CASSLRTGDSLRYGYTF.

The chain employs TRBV7-3 and TRBJ1-1; weak D call: TRBD1 (5 bases). Germline V gene data show CDR1 as SGHTA and CDR2 as FQGTGA. The V end was cut by 4 bases, the J end by 0 bases, with 9 bases between. The CDR3 contains 14 residues. The CDR3 loop reads CASSYGGMNTEAFF. The CDR3 nucleotides are TGTGCCAGCAGCTATGGGGGGATGAACACTGAAGCTTTCTTT. The whole variable domain, remainder taken from reference TRBV7-3 and TRBJ1-1, is GAGVSQTPSNKVTEKGKYVELRCDPISGHTALYWYRQSLGQGPEFLIYFQGTGAADDSGLPNDRFFAVRPEGSVSTLKIQRTERGDSAVYLCASSYGGMNTEAFFGQGTRLTVV.

Turning to this clone: At one end, the junction sequence differs from germline, possibly due to a read error. The J gene is TRBJ2-3, the V gene TRBV6-5; 8 bases match TRBD2. The CDR3 runs 13 residues. CDR1 is MNHEY and CDR2 is SVGAGI in the germline V gene. The CDR3 nucleotides read TGCGTCACTCGCGGGGGGCTCACAGATACGCAGTATTTT. It is translated as CVTRGGLTDTQYF.

This chain joins TRBV9 and TRBJ2-1; tentative D call: TRBD1 (6 bases). The V gene lost 2 bases and the J gene lost 0 bases, with 18 bases spanning the gap. From germline, CDR1 is SGDLS and CDR2 YYNGEE. The CDR3 loop spans 18 amino acids. The CDR3 protein is CASSVPLWGRLSYNEQFF. The CDR3 DNA reads TGTGCCAGCAGCGTGCCACTGTGGGGGCGCCTCTCCTACAATGAGCAGTTCTTC.

This chain uses TRBV19 with TRBJ2-1; possible D gene TRBD2, 6 bases. V lost 6 bases to trimming and J lost 5 bases, with 20 bases between them. CDR3 length equals 16 residues. In germline, CDR1 is LNHDA, CDR2 SQIVND (reference sequence). CDR3 sequence (DNA): TGTGCCAGTAGACCAACTAAGGGGAGGTGGAACAATGAGCAGTTCTTC. Protein product: CASRPTKGRWNNEQFF.

This clone has a handful of counts. The chain couples TRBV6-5 to TRBJ1-6; TRBD1 matches 8 bases. Germline trimming cut 7 bases from V and 6 bases from J; bases unmatched to any gene: 8. This CDR3 is 15 amino acids long. Germline lookup yields CDR1 MNHEY and CDR2 SVGAGI. CDR3 amino acids: CASTLGQVINSPLHF. The DNA for the CDR3 is TGTGCCAGCACCTTGGGACAGGTGATTAATTCACCCCTCCACTTT.

This sequence joins TRBV5-8 and TRBJ2-3; 8 nucleotides agree with TRBD1. Looked up from germline, CDR1 is SGHTS and CDR2 is YDEGEE. The CDR3 consists of 14 residues. The trim removed 3 bases at V and 5 bases at J, leaving 5 bases unmatched. The CDR3 spells CASSSGQGRDTQYF. CDR3 DNA: TGTGCCAGCAGCTCCGGACAGGGAAGAGATACGCAGTATTTT.

This clone was seen only once. V usage is TRBV2 and J usage is TRBJ2-2; TRBD2 agrees at 9 bases. V shed 3 bases, J shed 2 bases, and the junction held 7 bases outside the gene matches. This CDR3 spans 17 amino acids. Germline loops: CDR1 SNHLY, CDR2 FYNNEI. CDR3 amino acids: CASSESGGILNTGELFF. The DNA for the CDR3 is TGTGCCAGCAGTGAGAGCGGGGGGATCCTCAACACCGGGGAGCTGTTTTTT.

This clone was seen just once. CDR3 sequence (DNA): TGTGCCAGTAGTAAACAGGGATCTAACTATGGCTACACCTTC. As protein: CASSKQGSNYGYTF. This chain joins TRBV19 and TRBJ1-2; tentatively, D is TRBD1 (6 bases). From germline, CDR1 is LNHDA and CDR2 SQIVND (reference sequence). Trimming stripped 4 bases from V and 0 bases from J, with 9 bases between. The CDR3 loop spans 14 amino acids. The entire variable domain, with the rest obtained from reference TRBV19 and TRBJ1-2, is as follows: DGGITQSPKYLFRKEGQNVTLSCEQNLNHDAMYWYRQDPGQGLRLIYYSQIVNDFQKGDIAEGYSVSREKKESFPLTVTSAQKNPTAFYLCASSKQGSNYGYTFGSGTRLTVV.

This rearrangement joins TRBV5-1 to TRBJ1-1, with 7 bases that match TRBD1. After removal of 4 bases from V and 5 bases from J, the junction contained 11 bases not matched to a gene. There are 15 residues in the CDR3. Germline-derived CDR1 and CDR2 are SGHRS and YFSETQ. CDR3 region: CASSPRQGKRTEAFF. Here the CDR3 DNA reads TGCGCCAGCAGCCCCAGACAGGGTAAAAGGACTGAAGCTTTCTTT.

This clone came up once. V and J are TRBV6-6 and TRBJ2-1; 8 bases map to TRBD2. The germline V gene has CDR1 MNHNY and CDR2 SVGAGI (reference sequence). V shed 6 bases, J shed 4 bases, and the junction held 11 bases outside the gene matches. This CDR3 has 16 amino acids. The CDR3 bases are TGTGCCAGCAGCCTCTCACCGGGGGGGCCGTACAATGAGCAGTTCTTC. Translating it yields CASSLSPGGPYNEQFF.

CDR3 residues: CAISESSGLLNPFDYGYTF. Here the CDR3 DNA reads TGTGCCATCAGTGAGTCGTCGGGGTTGCTAAACCCCTTTGACTATGGCTACACCTTC. V is TRBV10-3 and J is TRBJ1-2; D remains unclear. The CDR3 sequence is 19 residues long. Germline V gene sequence: CDR1 ENHRY, CDR2 SYGVKD. V was shortened by 0 bases and J by 3 bases, with 23 bases between the two germline ends.

The V and J genes are TRBV5-1 and TRBJ2-5, with TRBD2 matching over 11 bases. With 1 base clipped from V and 5 bases from J, the junction kept 4 bases outside the gene matches. Germline CDR1 SGHRS, CDR2 YFSETQ. This CDR3 is built from 15 residues. The CDR3 region has the DNA TGCGCCAGCAGCTTGCTAGCGGGGGGCAAGGAGACCCAGTACTTC. Translating it yields CASSLLAGGKETQYF. The complete variable domain, with remaining parts taken from reference TRBV5-1 and TRBJ2-5, reads KAGVTQTPRYLIKTRGQQVTLSCSPISGHRSVSWYQQTPGQGLQFLFEYFSETQRNKGNFPGRFSGRQFSNSRSEMNVSTLELGDSALYLCASSLLAGGKETQYFGPGTRLLVL.

The CDR3 spells CASSLRGGEQYV. DNA for the CDR3: TGTGCCAGCAGTTTGAGGGGGGGCGAGCAGTACGTC. J is TRBJ2-7 and V is TRBV11-2; perhaps TRBD2 as D (7 bases). V gave up 6 bases and J gave up 6 bases, with 12 bases separating them. Germline CDR1 is SGHAT and CDR2 is FQNNGV. The CDR3 consists of 12 residues.

The V call is TRBV5-8, the J call TRBJ1-6, with 8 bases aligning to TRBD1. Germline V gene sequence: CDR1 SGHTS, CDR2 YDEGEE. Germline trimming cut 4 bases from V and 10 bases from J; bases unmatched to any gene: 7. The CDR3 is made up of 14 amino acids. The CDR3 DNA is TGTGCCAGCAGCCCTAGACAGGGGCGATCACCCCTCCACTTT. This gives the protein CASSPRQGRSPLHF. Using reference TRBV5-8 and TRBJ1-6 for the parts outside the CDR3, the full variable domain is EAGVTQSPTHLIKTRGQQATLRCSPISGHTSVYWYQQALGLGLQFLLWYDEGEERNRGNFPPRFSGRQFPNYSSELNVNALELEDSALYLCASSPRQGRSPLHFGNGTRLTVT.

This rearrangement joins TRBV9 to TRBJ2-2, with 10 bases that match TRBD1. V was pared by 5 bases and J by 4 bases, with 2 bases of the junction left unmatched. The CDR3 contains 14 residues. CDR1 and CDR2 (germline): SGDLS, YYNGEE. Here the CDR3 DNA reads TGTGCCAGCAGGGGACAGGGGATCACCGGGGAGCTGTTTTTT. Encoded protein: CASRGQGITGELFF.

This clone was recorded at least ten times. J is TRBJ2-1 and V is TRBV13, with D possibly being TRBD2 (6 bases). The CDR3 is 13 residues long. V was clipped by 4 bases and J by 5 bases, with 9 bases between them. Per germline, CDR1 PRHDT and CDR2 FYEKMQ (reference sequence). CDR3 in DNA: TGTGCCAGCAGCTACGGGGAGGACAATGAGCAGTTCTTC. Encoded protein: CASSYGEDNEQFF.

This clone has just one count. The chain has TRBV7-6 and TRBJ1-5, with D possibly TRBD1 on 5 matching bases. The CDR3 consists of 16 residues. Germline lookup yields CDR1 SGHVS and CDR2 FNYEAQ. Between the trimmed V and J ends, which lost 5 bases and 0 bases, there was a span of 14 bases. The CDR3 nucleotides are TGTGCCAGCAGCCTTTCAGGGACTCATAGCAATCAGCCCCAGCATTTT. Translation gives CASSLSGTHSNQPQHF.

This chain links TRBV5-5 with TRBJ2-1; possible D gene TRBD1, 5 bases. CDR3 length equals 14 residues. The germline V and J ends were trimmed by 0 bases and 7 bases, with 11 bases remaining between them. The germline V gene has CDR1 SGHKS and CDR2 YYEKEE (reference sequence). CDR3 nucleotides: TGTGCCAGCAGCTTGGATGCAGGGCGTAATGAGCAGTTCTTC. Translation: CASSLDAGRNEQFF.